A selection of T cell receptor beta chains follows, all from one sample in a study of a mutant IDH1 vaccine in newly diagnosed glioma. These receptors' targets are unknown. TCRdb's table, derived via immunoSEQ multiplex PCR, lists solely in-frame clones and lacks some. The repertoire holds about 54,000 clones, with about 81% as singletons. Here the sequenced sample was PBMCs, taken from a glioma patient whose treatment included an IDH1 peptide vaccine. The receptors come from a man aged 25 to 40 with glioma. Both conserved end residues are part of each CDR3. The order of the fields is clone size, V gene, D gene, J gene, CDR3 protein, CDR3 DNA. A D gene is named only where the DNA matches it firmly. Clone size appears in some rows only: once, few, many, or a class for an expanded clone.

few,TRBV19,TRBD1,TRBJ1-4,CASSPSGRGRTNEKLFF,TGTGCCAGTAGTCCCAGCGGCAGGGGGAGAACTAATGAAAAACTGTTTTTT
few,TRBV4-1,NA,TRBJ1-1,CASSQDHAPVPAQAEAFF,TGCGCCAGCAGCCAAGATCATGCGCCGGTTCCCGCTCAGGCTGAAGCTTTCTTT
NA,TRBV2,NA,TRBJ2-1,CASTHSSNNEQFF,TGTGCCAGCACTCATTCCAGCAACAATGAGCAGTTCTTC
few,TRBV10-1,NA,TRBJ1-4,CASSEENVHIRGHEKLFF,TGCGCCAGCAGTGAGGAAAACGTCCACATCCGGGGACACGAAAAACTGTTTTTT
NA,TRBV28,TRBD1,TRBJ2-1,CASSPTSRDRGNEQFF,TGTGCCAGCAGCCCAACCTCTCGGGACAGGGGCAATGAGCAGTTCTTC
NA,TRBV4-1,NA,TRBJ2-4,CASSQGPSVDIQYF,TGCGCCAGCAGCCAAGGGCCCTCCGTGGACATTCAGTACTTC
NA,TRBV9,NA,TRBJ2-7,CASSVGGSPTQQYF,TGTGCCAGCAGCGTTGGGGGAAGCCCTACGCAGCAGTACTTC
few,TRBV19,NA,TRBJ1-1,CASSENTEAFF,TGTGCCAGTAGTGAGAACACTGAAGCTTTCTTT
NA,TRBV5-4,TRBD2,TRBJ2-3,CASSSEDWGGLDTQYF,TGTGCCAGCAGCTCTGAGGACTGGGGGGGATTAGATACGCAGTATTTT
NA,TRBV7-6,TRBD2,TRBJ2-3,CASSPRTSGGTDTQYF,TGTGCCAGCAGCCCCCGGACTAGCGGGGGGACAGATACGCAGTATTTT
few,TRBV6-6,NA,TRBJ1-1,CASSYSAGRTEAFF,TGTGCCAGCAGTTACTCGGCAGGGAGGACTGAAGCTTTCTTT
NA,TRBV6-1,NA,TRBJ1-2,CATREGVGYGYTF,TGTGCCACCCGGGAGGGGGTAGGCTATGGCTACACCTTC
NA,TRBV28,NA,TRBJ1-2,CASSPWDTYNYGYTF,TGTGCCAGCAGCCCCTGGGACACATATAACTATGGCTACACCTTC
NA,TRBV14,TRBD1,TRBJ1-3,CASSTWDRFSATSGNTIYF,TGTGCCAGCAGTACCTGGGACAGGTTTTCAGCTACCTCGGGAAACACCATATATTTT
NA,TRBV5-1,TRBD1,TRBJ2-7,CASSLVLKAGQGIYEQYF,TGCGCCAGCAGCTTGGTATTAAAGGCGGGACAGGGGATTTACGAGCAGTACTTC
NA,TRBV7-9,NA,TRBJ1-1,CASSYGNAEAFF,TGTGCCAGCAGCTATGGGAACGCTGAAGCTTTCTTT
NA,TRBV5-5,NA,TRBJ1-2,CASSPRGGPYTF,TGTGCCAGCAGCCCCAGAGGGGGGCCATACACCTTC
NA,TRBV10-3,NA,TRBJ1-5,CAISESTNQPQHF,TGTGCCATCAGTGAGTCAACGAATCAGCCCCAGCATTTT
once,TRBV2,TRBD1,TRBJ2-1,CASNNRDRGLRNNEQFF,TGTGCCAGCAACAACCGGGACAGGGGTCTTAGGAACAATGAGCAGTTCTTC
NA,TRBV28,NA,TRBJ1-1,CASSLGRRNTEAFF,TGTGCCAGCAGTTTGGGCAGGCGGAACACTGAAGCTTTCTTT
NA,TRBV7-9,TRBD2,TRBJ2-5,CASSLAPGLAGKETQYF,TGTGCCAGCAGCTTAGCTCCGGGACTAGCGGGGAAAGAGACCCAGTACTTC
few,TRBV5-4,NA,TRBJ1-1,CASSLEKGPTREAFF,TGTGCCAGCAGCTTGGAGAAGGGGCCCACCCGTGAAGCTTTCTTT
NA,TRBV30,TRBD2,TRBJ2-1,CAWTGGKGEQFF,TGTGCCTGGACGGGGGGGAAAGGTGAGCAGTTCTTC
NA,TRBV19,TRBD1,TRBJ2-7,CASQQGEVGEQYF,TGTGCCAGTCAACAGGGGGAGGTTGGGGAGCAGTACTTC
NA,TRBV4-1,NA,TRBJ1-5,CASSQLHGNNQPQHF,TGCGCCAGCAGCCAGCTACACGGGAACAATCAGCCCCAGCATTTT
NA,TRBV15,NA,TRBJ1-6,CATSRDTRTGSSPLHF,TGTGCCACCAGCAGAGATACAAGGACCGGGAGTTCACCCCTCCACTTT
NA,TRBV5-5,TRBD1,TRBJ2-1,CASSLWDSSYNEQFF,TGTGCCAGCAGCTTATGGGACAGCTCCTACAATGAGCAGTTCTTC
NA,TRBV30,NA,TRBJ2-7,CAWSVTRHEQYF,TGTGCCTGGAGTGTAACGCGGCACGAGCAGTACTTC
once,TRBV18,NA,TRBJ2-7,CASSFASLGEQYF,TGTGCCAGCTCCTTCGCCAGTTTGGGGGAGCAGTACTTC
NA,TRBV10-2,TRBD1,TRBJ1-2,CASSVQGAFGYTF,TGCGCCAGCAGTGTACAGGGGGCGTTTGGCTACACCTTC
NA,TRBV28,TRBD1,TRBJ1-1,CASSPDRGNTEAFF,TGTGCCAGCAGTCCAGACAGGGGGAACACTGAAGCTTTCTTT
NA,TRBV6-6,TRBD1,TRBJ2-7,CASSDQGAREQYF,TGTGCCAGCAGCGACCAGGGGGCCCGCGAGCAGTACTTC
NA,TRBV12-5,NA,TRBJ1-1,CASLPLQGRTEAFF,TGTGCTAGTCTACCCTTGCAGGGAAGGACTGAAGCTTTCTTT
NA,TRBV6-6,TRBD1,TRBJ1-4,CASRDSLEKLFF,TGTGCCTCCCGGGACAGCCTGGAAAAACTGTTTTTT
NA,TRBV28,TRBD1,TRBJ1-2,CASEGQGPNYGYTF,TGTGCCAGCGAGGGACAGGGACCTAACTATGGCTACACCTTC
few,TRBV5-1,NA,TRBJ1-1,CASSLTGSGNTEAFF,TGCGCCAGCAGCTTAACCGGATCAGGGAACACTGAAGCTTTCTTT
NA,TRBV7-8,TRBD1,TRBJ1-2,CASSNRDSSYGYTF,TGTGCCAGCAGCAACCGGGACAGCTCCTATGGCTACACCTTC
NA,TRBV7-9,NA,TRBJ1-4,CASSWAPSATNEKLFF,TGTGCCAGCAGCTGGGCACCTTCTGCAACTAATGAAAAACTGTTTTTT
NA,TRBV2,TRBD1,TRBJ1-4,CASRGQGLIREKLFF,TGTGCCAGCAGAGGACAGGGTCTCATTCGTGAAAAACTGTTTTTT
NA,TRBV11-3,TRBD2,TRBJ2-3,CASSWTSGTDTQYF,TGTGCCAGCAGCTGGACTAGCGGCACAGATACGCAGTATTTT
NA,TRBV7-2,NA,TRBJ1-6,CASSLTGTPAGPLHF,TGTGCCAGCAGCTTAACGGGGACGCCGGCCGGGCCCCTCCACTTT
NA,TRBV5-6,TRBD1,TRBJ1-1,CASSSLTGTSEAFF,TGTGCCAGCAGCTCCCTGACAGGGACCTCTGAAGCTTTCTTT
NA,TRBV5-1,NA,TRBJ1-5,CASSFSSGSNQPQHF,TGCGCCAGCAGCTTCTCGAGTGGAAGCAATCAGCCCCAGCATTTT
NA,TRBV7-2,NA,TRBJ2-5,CASSLSREETQYF,TGTGCCAGCAGCTTAAGTAGGGAAGAGACCCAGTACTTC
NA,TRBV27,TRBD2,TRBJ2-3,CASSLPPTSGGGDTQYF,TGTGCCAGCAGTTTACCCCCTACTAGCGGGGGTGGGGATACGCAGTATTTT